This entry describes one T cell receptor beta chain. Authors' data handling: Reference gene primer amplification yielded estimated nucleated cell counts. Using immunoSEQ multiplex PCR, the repertoire was profiled, and TCRdb retains in-frame clones only, with some absent. The V and J calls and the clone size are those of that table, but D and trimming were determined from the DNA. The sample lists 110,000 to 150,000 clones, around nine tenths occurring once. The CDR3 covers 13 residues. V lost 2 bases and J lost 4, with 8 bases in between. Germline V lookup: CDR1 SNHLY, CDR2 FYNNEI. This sample was included in a study of blood T cell repertoires in COVID-19. Study information: Samples representing acute and convalescent COVID-19 were sourced from the United States, Italy and Spain. The analysed material was cDNA or gDNA that came from T cells, B-cell-depleted T cells, or PBMCs.

V gene TRBV2 combines with J gene TRBJ2-5; D unclear. This receptor was identified in a woman between 45 and 65 years old with acute or convalescent COVID-19. The sample was peripheral blood. In nucleotides, the CDR3 is TGTGCCAGCAGTGAACAGGTATCAGAGACCCAGTACTTC. Residues: CASSEQVSETQYF.